This T cell receptor beta chain was recovered during a study of blood T cell repertoires in COVID-19. Study details: The United States, Italy and Spain provided the acute and convalescent COVID-19 samples. The analysed material was cDNA or gDNA that came from T cells, B-cell-depleted T cells, or PBMCs.

This CDR3 has 14 amino acids. Germline V gene sequence: CDR1 SGHRS, CDR2 YFSETQ. The ends were cut back, 4 bases at V and 1 base at J, with 11 bases in the middle. Original handling: Reference gene primer amplification in the assay estimated nucleated cell counts. The assay was immunoSEQ multiplex PCR, and TCRdb's table has in-frame clones only and misses some. That table supplies the V and J calls and clone size; D and trimming were determined from the DNA. The sample includes some 110,000 clones, about three quarters seen only once; the top ten take 5% to 7.5%. The chain is built from TRBV5-1 and TRBJ2-5; D call uncertain. This clonotype was obtained from a man between 65 and 80 years old with acute or convalescent COVID-19. Sequences were obtained from peripheral blood. The CDR3 nucleotides are TGCGCCAGCAGCCTGTTGAACAGCCAAGAGACCCAGTACTTC. This sequence encodes CASSLLNSQETQYF.